This T cell receptor beta chain was retrieved from a study of post-analysis software for immune sequencing data. Study in general: The study covered relapsing-remitting, secondary progressive and progressive-relapsing courses of multiple sclerosis. Regarding the study as a whole: Significantly lower normalized Chao1 diversity was found in patients with multiple sclerosis relative to controls. F measure clustering grouped samples strongly by preparation batch. Roughly 5 TRBV segments (TRBV5-6, TRBV5-1 and TRBV20-1 among them) occurred more frequently in patients than in controls.

TCR beta libraries were prepared from cDNA with unique molecular identifiers. The yield from roughly 1 to 10 million T cells was 500,000 or so cDNA molecules in total. Each CDR3 protein gets one entry after TCRdb re-called the PCR reads with MiXCR. This sample carries 750,000 to 950,000 distinct CDR3 sequences, roughly half of them seen once, and the ten largest clones take about 4.8%. This clonotype was seen only a few times. Its antigen is as yet unknown. The V gene lost 8 bases and the J gene lost 9 bases, with 19 bases spanning the gap. This CDR3 is 13 amino acids long. Germline assignment: CDR1 MNHEY and CDR2 SVGAGI.

The TCR was taken from a girl aged 5-17 years with multiple sclerosis. The V gene is TRBV6-5, the J gene TRBJ1-1; D remains unclear. The material sequenced was blood. The CDR3 DNA reads TGTGCCAGCCTCCCCCCCTCGGAAGGGAAAGCTTTCTTT. Protein sequence: CASLPPSEGKAFF.